Each of the 29 T cell receptor beta chains below was sequenced from the same sample in a study of T cell responses to AZD1222 COVID-19 vaccine. The repertoire was sequenced with immunoSEQ multiplex PCR; TCRdb's copy has only in-frame clones and lacks some. The top ten clones hold 7% to 9% of a sample with approximately 120,000 clones, approximately 90% of them seen once. Sequenced material: peripheral blood, taken on day 0 of AZD1222 vaccination. Receptors were obtained from an adult in good health.

This clone has just one count. The chain employs TRBV9 and TRBJ1-1; no definite D call. CDR1 and CDR2 from the germline V gene are SGDLS and YYNGEE. V dropped 0 bases and J dropped 4 bases, with 10 bases sitting between them. This CDR3 comprises 14 residues. The CDR3 spells CASSVEGSGTEAFF. CDR3 sequence (DNA): TGTGCCAGCAGCGTAGAAGGCAGTGGCACTGAAGCTTTCTTT.

The V call is TRBV11-2, the J call TRBJ1-6; D is undetermined. CDR3 length: 15 amino acids. CDR1 and CDR2 from the germline V gene are SGHAT and FQNNGV. Trimming cost V 2 bases and J 11 bases, with 16 bases left between them. CDR3 sequence (DNA): TGTGCCAGCAGCTTACTACGTCCGGGGAGTACACCCCTCCACTTT. Encoded protein: CASSLLRPGSTPLHF.

The chain combines TRBV5-1 with TRBJ1-2; the D is unclear. V was cut by 5 bases and J by 7 bases, with 18 bases left in between. Germline CDR1 is SGHRS and CDR2 is YFSETQ. The CDR3 runs to 14 residues. For the CDR3, the DNA is TGCGCCAGCAGTACGTCCGAGGGTATATCTGGCTACACCTTC. This translates into CASSTSEGISGYTF.

The rearrangement uses TRBV27 and TRBJ1-3, with D uncertain. The V end lost 2 bases, the J end lost 4 bases, and 12 bases lay between the germline ends. The CDR3 has 15 residues. CDR1 and CDR2 from the germline V gene are MNHEY and SMNVEV (reference sequence). The CDR3 reads CASSLTYNSGNTIYF. CDR3 bases: TGTGCCAGCAGTTTAACATACAACTCCGGAAACACCATATATTTT.

The chain employs TRBV4-1 and TRBJ1-1; TRBD1 might be the D (5 bases). The length of the CDR3 is 15 residues. From germline, CDR1 is MGHRA and CDR2 YSYEKL. The V gene lost 1 base and the J gene lost 0 bases, with 9 bases spanning the gap. DNA of the CDR3: TGCGCCAGCAGCCAAGGTGGGACGGTGAACACTGAAGCTTTCTTT. It is translated as CASSQGGTVNTEAFF.

The chain employs TRBV18 and TRBJ1-2, with no clear D. Per the germline V gene, CDR1 is KGHSH and CDR2 is LQKENI. Deletions cut 6 bases from V and 8 bases from J, with 10 bases between. The CDR3 is 11 residues long. The CDR3 sequence is CASSDMGGYTF. The CDR3 DNA sequence: TGTGCCAGCTCCGACATGGGAGGCTACACCTTC.

The chain couples TRBV18 to TRBJ1-3; D ambiguous. CDR1 and CDR2 from the germline V gene are KGHSH and LQKENI. Trimming cost V 3 bases and J 1 base, with 10 bases left between them. CDR3 length equals 15 residues. The CDR3 reads CASSPRPRSGNTIYF. For the CDR3, the DNA is TGTGCCAGCTCACCGCGTCCAAGATCTGGAAACACCATATATTTT.

The rearrangement joins TRBV2 to TRBJ1-5; 7 bases map to TRBD1. The germline CDR1 and CDR2 sequences are SNHLY and FYNNEI. V dropped 8 bases and J dropped 6; count of bases not matched to a gene: 7. The CDR3 sequence is 13 residues long. The CDR3 here is CASEEGAVQPQHF. CDR3 coding DNA: TGTGCCAGCGAAGAGGGGGCAGTTCAGCCCCAGCATTTT.

The chain combines TRBV6-1 with TRBJ1-1; D gene uncertain. Trimming removed 2 bases from V and 1 base from J, with 14 bases in between. The CDR3 extends over 16 amino acids. CDR1 MNHNS and CDR2 SASEGT come from the germline V gene. The CDR3 spells CASSERRDRRNTEAFF. Written as DNA, the CDR3 is TGTGCCAGCAGTGAAAGGCGGGATCGGAGGAACACTGAAGCTTTCTTT.

V usage is TRBV5-3 and J usage is TRBJ1-3; D perhaps matches TRBD1 (6 bases). TRBV5-3 is marked as an open reading frame, function uncertain. This CDR3 has 15 residues. V was clipped by 3 bases and J by 0 bases, with 10 bases between them. This CDR3 reads CARSSGHHSGNTIYF. The CDR3 nucleotides are TGTGCCAGAAGCTCGGGACACCACTCTGGAAACACCATATATTTT.

The chain links TRBV7-6 to TRBJ1-1; 7 nucleotides line up with TRBD1. V lost 2 bases and J lost 11; bases outside the gene matches: 11. CDR3 length equals 14 residues. The germline V gene has CDR1 SGHVS and CDR2 FNYEAQ. The CDR3 sequence is CASSLWGQGEMAFF. The CDR3 nucleotides are TGTGCCAGCAGCTTATGGGGGCAGGGGGAGATGGCTTTCTTT.

V usage is TRBV20-1 and J usage is TRBJ2-5; TRBD2 agrees at 8 bases. The CDR3 consists of 14 residues. V dropped 3 bases and J dropped 5; count of bases not matched to a gene: 8. The germline V gene has CDR1 DFQATT and CDR2 SNEGSKA (reference sequence). The CDR3 DNA follows: TGCAGTGCTAGTAGCGGGGCCGGGGAGGAGACCCAGTACTTC. Amino acids: CSASSGAGEETQYF.

The count of this clone is one. V usage is TRBV7-2 and J usage is TRBJ1-2; no definite D call. Germline V lookup: CDR1 SGHTA, CDR2 FQGNSA. Trimming took 2 bases from V and 11 from J, leaving 15 bases between them. This CDR3 spans 13 amino acids. The CDR3 protein is CASSLTTEALYTF. The CDR3 DNA reads TGTGCCAGCAGCTTAACAACAGAGGCTTTGTACACCTTC.

The rearrangement joins TRBV14 to TRBJ2-3; 7 bases match TRBD1. The trim removed 0 bases at V and 0 bases at J, leaving 6 bases unmatched. Germline-derived CDR1 and CDR2 are SGHDN and FVKESK. The CDR3 has 17 amino acids. The CDR3 DNA follows: TGTGCCAGCAGCCAAGAAGTGGGGACAGCAAGCACAGATACGCAGTATTTT. This translates into CASSQEVGTASTDTQYF.

This rearrangement joins TRBV7-2 to TRBJ1-5; D is unclear. CDR1 and CDR2 from the germline V gene are SGHTA and FQGNSA. The length of the CDR3 is 10 residues. V dropped 7 bases and J dropped 10 bases, with 8 bases sitting between them. DNA for the CDR3: TGTGCCAGCACCTCCCAACCCCAGCATTTT. It codes for CASTSQPQHF.

This clone was found a few times. V usage is TRBV5-5 and J usage is TRBJ2-5, with D maybe TRBD2 (5 bases). The germline V gene has CDR1 SGHKS and CDR2 YYEKEE (reference sequence). V was shortened by 0 bases and J by 5 bases, with 5 bases between the two germline ends. This CDR3 is built from 12 residues. The CDR3 sequence is CASSLVAETQYF. CDR3 DNA: TGTGCCAGCAGCTTGGTAGCGGAGACCCAGTACTTC.

The V call is TRBV6-5, the J call TRBJ1-1; D is uncertain. The CDR3 is made up of 15 amino acids. In germline, CDR1 is MNHEY, CDR2 SVGAGI. The ends were cut back, 4 bases at V and 1 base at J, with 13 bases in the middle. CDR3 nucleotide sequence: TGTGCCAGCAGTTTACAGACGACGTCGAACACTGAAGCTTTCTTT. It is translated as CASSLQTTSNTEAFF.

This chain connects TRBV6-5 to TRBJ1-5; D is unresolved. Germline V gene data show CDR1 as MNHEY and CDR2 as SVGAGI. The CDR3 loop spans 12 amino acids. V lost 8 bases to trimming and J lost 5 bases, with 10 bases between them. CDR3 nucleotide sequence: TGTGCCAGCGGCGAGTACGATCAGCCCCAGCATTTT. Protein product: CASGEYDQPQHF.

V and J are TRBV6-2 or TRBV6-3 and TRBJ2-7, with D perhaps being TRBD1 or TRBD2 (5 bases each). CDR3 length: 14 amino acids. Looked up from germline, CDR1 is MNHEY and CDR2 is SVGEGT. Trimming shortened V by 1 base and J by 0 bases, and 7 bases separated the two germline ends. CDR3 sequence: CASSYWGSSYEQYF. The CDR3 DNA follows: TGTGCCAGCAGTTACTGGGGGAGCTCCTACGAGCAGTACTTC.

This chain links TRBV19 with TRBJ1-4; tentatively, D is TRBD1 (5 bases). Germline CDR1 LNHDA, CDR2 SQIVND (reference sequence). Trimming removed 5 bases at V and 8 bases at J, with 18 bases between. The CDR3 covers 15 residues. For the CDR3, the DNA is TGTGCCAGTAGTTTCTTCGGTCAGGGTGGGGAAAAACTGTTTTTT. As protein: CASSFFGQGGEKLFF.

DNA for the CDR3: TGTGCCTGGAGTCTTGCAGGGGGTAATTCACCCCTCCACTTT. Encoded protein: CAWSLAGGNSPLHF. The rearrangement joins TRBV30 to TRBJ1-6; 7 nucleotides align to TRBD1. This CDR3 has 14 amino acids. Germline V gives CDR1 GTSNPN, CDR2 SVGIG (reference sequence). V lost 2 bases, J lost 6 bases, and 4 bases stayed unmatched.

CDR3 residues: CASLPPANTEAFF. CDR3 coding DNA: TGTGCCAGCCTTCCCCCCGCGAACACTGAAGCTTTCTTT. The chain carries TRBV7-9 and TRBJ1-1; no firm D call. This CDR3 has 13 residues. The V gene lost 8 bases and the J gene lost 1 base, with 11 bases spanning the gap. Germline V lookup: CDR1 SEHNR, CDR2 FQNEAQ (reference sequence). Full variable domain (rest looked up from reference TRBV7-9 and TRBJ1-1): DTGVSQNPRHKITKRGQNVTFRCDPISEHNRLYWYRQTLGQGPEFLTYFQNEAQLEKSRLLSDRFSAERPKGSFSTLEIQRTEQGDSAMYLCASLPPANTEAFFGQGTRLTVV.

DNA for the CDR3: TGTGCCAGCTCACAGGACAGGGGGCGCGACTATGGCTACACCTTC. It specifies CASSQDRGRDYGYTF. The chain has TRBV18 and TRBJ1-2, with 11 bases that match TRBD1. The J segment lost 3 bases and the V segment lost 4 bases, leaving 4 bases of the junction unmatched. Germline-derived CDR1 and CDR2 are KGHSH and LQKENI. CDR3 size: 15 residues.

The chain joins TRBV19 to TRBJ2-6, with a possible D match to TRBD1 (5 bases). Trimming removed 2 bases at V and 1 base at J, with 6 bases between. CDR1 is LNHDA and CDR2 is SQIVND in the germline V gene (reference sequence). The CDR3 has 15 amino acids. The CDR3 spells CASSIQGSGANVLTF. CDR3 bases: TGTGCCAGTAGTATACAGGGATCTGGGGCCAACGTCCTGACTTTC.

V is TRBV6-1 and J is TRBJ1-5; D ambiguous. The V gene's germline CDR1 is MNHNS and CDR2 SASEGT. The germline V and J ends were trimmed by 0 bases and 9 bases, with 9 bases remaining between them. The CDR3 is 13 amino acids. The CDR3 nucleotides read TGTGCCAGCAGTGAAGCGCAAAGGTCGCCCCAGCATTTT. Translating gives CASSEAQRSPQHF.

The V call is TRBV4-1, the J call TRBJ2-3; D is unclear. This CDR3 region has 15 residues. Germline lookup yields CDR1 MGHRA and CDR2 YSYEKL. The V end was cut by 0 bases, the J end by 2 bases, with 9 bases between. CDR3 amino acids: CASSQDRSDTDTQYF. The CDR3, as DNA: TGCGCCAGCAGCCAAGACAGGAGTGACACAGATACGCAGTATTTT.

This clone was counted a single time. The rearrangement uses TRBV19 and TRBJ2-7; weak D call: TRBD1 (6 bases). Germline assignment: CDR1 LNHDA and CDR2 SQIVND (reference sequence). CDR3 length: 14 residues. The V and J ends lost 5 bases and 4 bases respectively, with 15 bases between them. The CDR3 coding sequence is TGTGCCAGTAGTTTACACACAGGGATATACGAGCAGTACTTC. It codes for CASSLHTGIYEQYF.

The chain's CDR3 is CASCPGPTYNEQFF. DNA for the CDR3: TGTGCCAGCTGCCCAGGACCTACCTACAATGAGCAGTTCTTC. V usage is TRBV9 and J usage is TRBJ2-1; D not certain. Germline V lookup: CDR1 SGDLS, CDR2 YYNGEE. The CDR3 covers 14 residues. V lost 7 bases and J 2 bases, leaving 13 bases between the germline ends.

J is TRBJ1-5 and V is TRBV18; D unclear. Germline CDR1 is KGHSH and CDR2 is LQKENI. CDR3 length: 14 amino acids. Trimming stripped 3 bases from V and 3 bases from J, with 9 bases between. CDR3 protein: CASSPGTFNQPQHF. The CDR3 region has the DNA TGTGCCAGCTCACCCGGAACCTTCAATCAGCCCCAGCATTTT.